One and the same sample provided the 14 T cell receptor beta chains below, sequenced in a study of shared clonotypes between healthy human individuals. It was CD45RO-negative cells, positively selected for CCR7, that made up naive CD8 cells, with terminally differentiated effector memory CD45RA+ cells excluded. TCRdb's copy holds only in-frame clones and misses some; the assay was immunoSEQ multiplex PCR. The table shows about 2 million clones, with about 95% occurring only once. Sequencing was performed on naive CD8+ T cells sorted from blood. All receptors derive from a man younger than 30 in good health.

The V gene is TRBV27, the J gene TRBJ2-7; D is unclear. V was pared by 6 bases and J by 0 bases, with 6 bases between. Germline CDR1 is MNHEY and CDR2 is SMNVEV (reference sequence). The CDR3 consists of 12 residues. The CDR3 DNA is TGTGCCAGCAGAGACCCCTCCTACGAGCAGTACTTC. Translating gives CASRDPSYEQYF.

Of note for this clone: Other DNA sequences in this specimen translate into the identical CDR3. The gene calls are TRBV19 and TRBJ2-1; 12 bases fit TRBD2. The CDR3 runs 14 residues. Trimming removed 9 bases from V and 4 bases from J; junction bases left unmatched: 4. Germline assignment: CDR1 LNHDA and CDR2 SQIVND (reference sequence). Here the CDR3 DNA reads TGTGCCAGCAAGCTAGCGGGAGGGTACAATGAGCAGTTCTTC. Protein sequence: CASKLAGGYNEQFF.

The J gene is TRBJ2-5, the V gene TRBV30, with TRBD2 identical over 12 bases. The V gene's germline CDR1 is GTSNPN and CDR2 SVGIG (reference sequence). CDR3 length: 12 amino acids. Trimming took 5 bases from V and 5 from J; bases not matched to a gene: 0. Here the CDR3 DNA reads TGTGCCTGGCTAGCGGGAGGGGAGACCCAGTACTTC. Protein sequence: CAWLAGGETQYF.

CDR3: CASSPILGTGGGEQYF. In DNA form, the CDR3 reads TGTGCCAGCAGCCCCATACTGGGGACAGGGGGCGGAGAGCAGTACTTC. V usage is TRBV11-1 and J usage is TRBJ2-7; 12 bases agree with TRBD1. This CDR3 spans 16 amino acids. CDR1 is SGHAT and CDR2 is FQDESV in the germline V gene (reference sequence). Trimming removed 5 bases from V and 7 bases from J; junction bases left unmatched: 12.

The genes are TRBV4-1 and TRBJ2-1; 7 nucleotides line up with TRBD2. The J segment lost 6 bases and the V segment lost 0 bases, leaving 11 bases of the junction unmatched. Looked up from germline, CDR1 is MGHRA and CDR2 is YSYEKL. The length of the CDR3 is 17 residues. This CDR3 is CASSQDPPTREGNEQFF. The CDR3 DNA follows: TGCGCCAGCAGCCAAGATCCCCCCACTAGGGAGGGCAATGAGCAGTTCTTC.

This chain links TRBV5-4 with TRBJ2-3, with TRBD2 matching over 7 bases. The CDR3 is 18 residues long. V was clipped by 4 bases and J by 4 bases; unmatched bases: 18. Germline lookup yields CDR1 SGHNT and CDR2 YYREEE (reference sequence). The CDR3 is CASSHFLRDYPNADTQYF. The CDR3 DNA is TGTGCCAGCAGCCACTTCCTCCGGGACTACCCGAACGCAGATACGCAGTATTTT. The full variable domain, its missing parts supplied by reference TRBV5-4 and TRBJ2-3, is ETGVTQSPTHLIKTRGQQVTLRCSSQSGHNTVSWYQQALGQGPQFIFQYYREEENGRGNFPPRFSGLQFPNYSSELNVNALELDDSALYLCASSHFLRDYPNADTQYFGPGTRLTVL.

This chain uses TRBV28 with TRBJ1-2; D is perhaps TRBD1 (5 bases). The ends were cut back, 2 bases at V and 3 bases at J, with 13 bases in the middle. CDR1 MDHEN and CDR2 SYDVKM come from the germline V gene. The length of the CDR3 is 15 residues. The CDR3 bases are TGTGCCAGCAGTTTAAGGGCAGGGAGGTACTATGGCTACACCTTC. Its protein is CASSLRAGRYYGYTF.

This clone appeared a single time. A much larger clone sits a single nucleotide away, making a read error possible. CDR3 bases: TGTGCCAGCAGGGGGGAGACCCAGTACTTC. This gives the protein CASRGETQYF. The chain links TRBV11-2 to TRBJ2-5; unclear D gene. The CDR3 has 10 amino acids. Trimming stripped 6 bases from V and 5 bases from J, with 4 bases between. CDR1 is SGHAT and CDR2 is FQNNGV in the germline V gene.

This sequence joins TRBV7-6 and TRBJ1-4; TRBD1 agrees at 9 bases. Germline values: CDR1 SGHVS, CDR2 FNYEAQ. J was trimmed by 3 bases and V by 1 base; bases with no gene match: 9. The CDR3 runs to 18 residues. CDR3 bases: TGTGCCAGCAGCTTAGACCCGGACAGGGGACGAGCTAATGAAAAACTGTTTTTT. Its translation: CASSLDPDRGRANEKLFF.

V gene TRBV4-1 combines with J gene TRBJ2-7; D uncertain. Germline-derived CDR1 and CDR2 are MGHRA and YSYEKL. Trimming took 2 bases from V and 3 from J, leaving 11 bases between them. This CDR3 has 14 amino acids. This chain's CDR3 is CASSQSLGYYEQYF. In DNA, the CDR3 is TGCGCCAGCAGCCAATCGTTAGGATACTACGAGCAGTACTTC.

The V call is TRBV4-1, the J call TRBJ2-3, with 7 nucleotides matching TRBD2. This CDR3 region has 16 residues. Germline V CDR1 and CDR2: MGHRA, YSYEKL. With 4 bases clipped from V and 1 base from J, the junction kept 8 bases outside the gene matches. In DNA form, the CDR3 reads TGCGCCAGCAGCCCGTACGGCGGGGGAGGCACAGATACGCAGTATTTT. Translated, it gives CASSPYGGGGTDTQYF.

The rearrangement links TRBV7-9 to TRBJ2-2; 10 bases fit TRBD2. Germline CDR1 reads SEHNR; CDR2 reads FQNEAQ (reference sequence). The trim removed 5 bases at V and 3 bases at J, leaving 6 bases unmatched. This CDR3 spans 16 amino acids. The chain's CDR3 is CASSPHLAGDTGELFF. The CDR3 DNA reads TGTGCCAGCAGCCCCCATCTAGCGGGAGACACCGGGGAGCTGTTTTTT.

The V gene is TRBV5-6, the J gene TRBJ2-6; D remains ambiguous. Trimming took 0 bases from V and 0 from J, leaving 4 bases between them. The CDR3 runs 15 residues. The germline V gene encodes CDR1 SGHDT and CDR2 YYEEEE. The CDR3 region is CASSLDASGANVLTF. The CDR3, as DNA: TGTGCCAGCAGCTTGGACGCCTCTGGGGCCAACGTCCTGACTTTC.

The chain carries TRBV19 and TRBJ2-7, with D tentatively TRBD2 (7 bases). The CDR3 runs 19 residues. Germline-derived CDR1 and CDR2 are LNHDA and SQIVND (reference sequence). Deletions cut 1 base from V and 7 bases from J, with 29 bases between. DNA of the CDR3: TGTGCCAGTAGTATAGTTGCAGGGGATTTGACTAGCCCACCGGAGGAGCAGTACTTC. It codes for CASSIVAGDLTSPPEEQYF.